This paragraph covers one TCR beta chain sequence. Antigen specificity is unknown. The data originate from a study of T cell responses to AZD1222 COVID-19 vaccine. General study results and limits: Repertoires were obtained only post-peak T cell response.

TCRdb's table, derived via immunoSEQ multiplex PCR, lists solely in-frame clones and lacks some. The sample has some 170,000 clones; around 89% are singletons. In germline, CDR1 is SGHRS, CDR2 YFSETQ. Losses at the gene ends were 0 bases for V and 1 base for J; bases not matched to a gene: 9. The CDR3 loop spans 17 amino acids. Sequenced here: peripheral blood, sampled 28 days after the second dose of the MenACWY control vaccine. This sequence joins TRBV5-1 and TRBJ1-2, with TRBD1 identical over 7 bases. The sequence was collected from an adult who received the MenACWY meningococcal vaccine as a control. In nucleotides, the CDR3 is TGCGCCAGCAGCTTGGTAGGAGGGGGCGCAGATAACTATGGCTACACCTTC. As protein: CASSLVGGGADNYGYTF.